The 6 T cell receptor beta chains listed next were all sequenced from one sample in a study of beta chain features in type 1 diabetes. Regarding the study as a whole: Moderate but significant shortening of TCRB CDR3s was recorded in all four CD4+ subsets from Type 1 diabetes patients.

Expressed TCRB transcripts were sequenced after all isolated RNA was converted to cDNA. Sequencing was performed with immunoSEQ multiplex PCR; in TCRdb, only in-frame clones are kept and a portion is missing. The sample lists about 120,000 clones, about 17% seen once, with 2.3% in the top ten. These receptors' antigens are unknown. The source material was central memory CD4+ T cells from blood. The receptors stem from a young man with type 1 diabetes.

This clone came up many times. The chain links TRBV10-3 to TRBJ1-5; tentative D call: TRBD1 (6 bases). Between the trimmed V and J ends, which lost 8 bases and 4 bases, there was a span of 15 bases. CDR1 is ENHRY and CDR2 is SYGVKD in the germline V gene. The CDR3 spans 14 residues. This CDR3 reads CAIGDRGLNQPQHF. Here the CDR3 DNA reads TGTGCCATCGGCGACCGGGGGCTGAATCAGCCCCAGCATTTT.

This clone was detected a few times. The V call is TRBV7-9, the J call TRBJ2-1; maybe TRBD2 (6 bases). The CDR3 contains 12 residues. V lost 6 bases to trimming and J lost 15 bases, with 18 bases between them. Germline V gene data show CDR1 as SEHNR and CDR2 as FQNEAQ (reference sequence). CDR3: CASSARDSGRFF. The CDR3 DNA reads TGTGCCAGCAGTGCCAGGGACTCTGGACGGTTCTTC.

This clone showed up just a few times. This chain uses TRBV7-2 with TRBJ2-3; D might be TRBD2 (5 bases). Trimming shortened V by 4 bases and J by 4 bases, and 9 bases separated the two germline ends. This CDR3 has 13 amino acids. Per the germline V gene, CDR1 is SGHTA and CDR2 is FQGNSA. This CDR3 reads CASSSARADTQYF. CDR3 nucleotide sequence: TGTGCCAGCAGCTCAGCGAGGGCAGATACGCAGTATTTT. The whole variable domain, filled in from reference TRBV7-2 and TRBJ2-3, reads GAGVSQSPSNKVTEKGKDVELRCDPISGHTALYWYRQSLGQGLEFLIYFQGNSAPDKSGLPSDRFSAERTGGSVSTLTIQRTQQEDSAVYLCASSSARADTQYFGPGTRLTVL.

A few counts support this clone. The J gene is TRBJ2-1, the V gene TRBV9; the D is unclear. Germline CDR1 and CDR2: SGDLS and YYNGEE. The V and J ends lost 0 bases and 4 bases respectively, with 14 bases between them. The CDR3 extends over 16 amino acids. The CDR3 DNA follows: TGTGCCAGCAGCGTAGCCCCAAATGCCGCATACAATGAGCAGTTCTTC. It translates to CASSVAPNAAYNEQFF.

This clone showed up just a few times. V is TRBV14 and J is TRBJ2-1, with TRBD1 identical over 8 bases. Germline loops: CDR1 SGHDN, CDR2 FVKESK. V was clipped by 8 bases and J by 3 bases; unmatched bases: 9. CDR3 length: 15 amino acids. CDR3 residues: CASSRQGPIYNEQFF. The CDR3, as DNA: TGTGCCAGCTCGCGACAGGGGCCTATCTACAATGAGCAGTTCTTC.

The genes are TRBV7-8 and TRBJ1-1; D is perhaps TRBD1 (5 bases). This CDR3 has 13 amino acids. Per germline, CDR1 SGHVS and CDR2 FQNEAQ. The V end lost 4 bases, the J end lost 1 base, and 7 bases lay between the germline ends. CDR3 residues: CASSSTGNTEAFF. DNA for the CDR3: TGTGCCAGCAGCTCCACAGGGAACACTGAAGCTTTCTTT.